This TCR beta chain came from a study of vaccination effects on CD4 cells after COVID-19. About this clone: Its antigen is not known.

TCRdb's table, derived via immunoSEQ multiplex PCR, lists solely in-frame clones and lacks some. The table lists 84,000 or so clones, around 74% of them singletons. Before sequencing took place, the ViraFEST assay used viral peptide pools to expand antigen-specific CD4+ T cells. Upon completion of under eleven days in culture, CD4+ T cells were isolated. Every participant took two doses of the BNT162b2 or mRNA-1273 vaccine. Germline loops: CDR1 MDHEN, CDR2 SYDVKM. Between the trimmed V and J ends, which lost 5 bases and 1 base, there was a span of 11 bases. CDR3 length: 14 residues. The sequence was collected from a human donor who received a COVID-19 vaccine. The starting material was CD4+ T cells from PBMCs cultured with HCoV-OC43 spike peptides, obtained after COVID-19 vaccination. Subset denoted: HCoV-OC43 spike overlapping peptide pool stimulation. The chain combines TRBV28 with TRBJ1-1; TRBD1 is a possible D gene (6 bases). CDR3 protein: CASSAGGGNTEAFF. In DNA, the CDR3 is TGTGCCAGCAGTGCCGGAGGGGGGAACACTGAAGCTTTCTTT.